Following are 7 T cell receptor beta chains from one sample sequenced in a study of PD-L1 blockade in urothelial cancer (dated by TCRdb to 2016 to 2017). Library generation was performed with the immunoSEQ multiplex PCR assay. TCRdb's version of the immuneACCESS table is confined to in-frame rearrangements and falls short of the full clone set. An unresolved V gene accounts for under half of the shortfall where checked; the remainder is of unknown origin. The sample table shows approximately 32,000 clones, and around 84% are seen once. Less than 40% of the sample goes to the ten largest clones. This material consisted of PBMCs, taken around atezolizumab (anti-PD-L1) treatment. All receptors derive from a man between 60 and 70 years old with urothelial cancer.

The V call is TRBV30, the J call TRBJ2-1; D possibly corresponds to TRBD1 (6 bases). The V gene's germline CDR1 is GTSNPN and CDR2 SVGIG (reference sequence). This CDR3 has 12 residues. The V end was cut by 0 bases, the J end by 7 bases, with 7 bases between. CDR3 in amino acids: CAWSVQGNEQFF. For the CDR3, the DNA is TGTGCCTGGAGTGTACAGGGTAATGAGCAGTTCTTC.

This clone occurred once. This rearrangement joins TRBV18 to TRBJ2-3; 8 bases are a match to TRBD2. The junction had 2 bases not matched to a gene; V was cut back by 0 bases and J by 6 bases. This CDR3 region has 14 residues. CDR1 KGHSH and CDR2 LQKENI come from the germline V gene. The CDR3 here is CASSPPSGVDTQYF. The CDR3 DNA sequence: TGTGCCAGCTCACCACCTAGCGGGGTGGATACGCAGTATTTT. Full variable domain (rest looked up from reference TRBV18 and TRBJ2-3): NAGVMQNPRHLVRRRGQEARLRCSPMKGHSHVYWYRQLPEEGLKFMVYLQKENIIDESGMPKERFSAEFPKEGPSILRIQQVVRGDSAAYFCASSPPSGVDTQYFGPGTRLTVL.

This chain joins TRBV7-2 and TRBJ1-1; 8 positions agree with TRBD1. J gave up 6 bases and V 5 bases, and 14 bases lay outside the gene matches. The germline V gene encodes CDR1 SGHTA and CDR2 FQGNSA. This CDR3 contains 16 residues. CDR3 DNA sequence: TGTGCCAGCAGCCCAAGACAGGGGCTACCGATATCTGAAGCTTTCTTT. It codes for CASSPRQGLPISEAFF.

The J gene is TRBJ2-5, the V gene TRBV5-4; TRBD1 aligns across 7 bases. The germline V gene encodes CDR1 SGHNT and CDR2 YYREEE (reference sequence). The CDR3 length is 14 residues. V lost 3 bases to trimming and J lost 4 bases; unmatched junction nucleotides: 6. CDR3 amino acids: CASSSTGIGETQYF. As DNA, the CDR3 is TGTGCCAGCAGCTCGACAGGGATTGGAGAGACCCAGTACTTC.

This chain uses TRBV11-3 with TRBJ1-6; tentatively, D is TRBD1 (5 bases). V was cut by 4 bases and J by 7 bases, with 8 bases left in between. CDR1 is SGHNT, CDR2 YENEEA, per germline. The CDR3 runs to 13 residues. CDR3 protein: CASSSGGNSPLHF. CDR3 sequence (DNA): TGTGCCAGCAGCTCCGGGGGGAATTCACCCCTCCACTTT.

The chain recombines TRBV4-1 with TRBJ1-2; 10 nucleotides align to TRBD1. The CDR3 consists of 13 residues. The trim removed 8 bases at V and 8 bases at J, leaving 8 bases unmatched. Germline assignment: CDR1 MGHRA and CDR2 YSYEKL. The chain's CDR3 is CASLGTGDSGYTF. Written as DNA, the CDR3 is TGCGCCAGCTTAGGGACAGGGGATTCCGGCTACACCTTC.

J is TRBJ1-6 and V is TRBV6-5, with 7 bases lining up with TRBD1. This CDR3 is 16 amino acids long. J gave up 6 bases and V 4 bases, and 9 bases lay outside the gene matches. Germline assignment: CDR1 MNHEY and CDR2 SVGAGI. The CDR3 coding sequence is TGTGCCAGCAGTTTCCGGGACAGCTTAATTAATTCACCCCTCCACTTT. Its protein product is CASSFRDSLINSPLHF.